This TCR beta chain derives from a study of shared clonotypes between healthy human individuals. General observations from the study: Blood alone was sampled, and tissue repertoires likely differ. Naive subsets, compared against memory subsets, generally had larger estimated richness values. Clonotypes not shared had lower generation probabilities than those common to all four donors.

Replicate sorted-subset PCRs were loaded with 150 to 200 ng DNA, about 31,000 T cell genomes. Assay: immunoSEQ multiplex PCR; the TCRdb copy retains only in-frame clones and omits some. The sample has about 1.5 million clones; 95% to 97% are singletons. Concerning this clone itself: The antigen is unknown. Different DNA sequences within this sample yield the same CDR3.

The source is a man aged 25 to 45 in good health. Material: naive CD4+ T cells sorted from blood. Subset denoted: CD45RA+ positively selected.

This CDR3 is CASSPWGRNTEAFF. In DNA form, the CDR3 reads TGTGCCAGCTCACCATGGGGCCGGAACACTGAAGCTTTCTTT. The gene calls are TRBV18 and TRBJ1-1, with TRBD1 as a possible D gene (5 bases). Germline V gene data show CDR1 as KGHSH and CDR2 as LQKENI. The CDR3 loop spans 14 amino acids. The ends were cut back, 2 bases at V and 1 base at J, with 8 bases in the middle.